This TCR beta chain was identified during a study of cytomegalovirus exposure and HLA in healthy donors. The study's findings and limits: The study had only CMV serostatus as immune exposure information. Presence/absence analyses assumed roughly uniform sequencing depth across donors, which may not hold.

This clone was seen a single time. What it binds is not known. Primers: 60 Vbeta forward and 13 Jbeta reverse. Sequencing was performed with immunoSEQ multiplex PCR; in TCRdb, only in-frame clones are kept and a portion is missing. This table has 100,000 or so clones, more than 80% appearing once. Sequenced input: PBMCs. The origin of this receptor is a young man in good health and CMV-seronegative.

The DNA of the CDR3 is TGTGCCAGCAGCTTAGTTTCCAGGCAGAGGGGCACAGATACGCAGTATTTT. Translated, it gives CASSLVSRQRGTDTQYF. This chain connects TRBV7-9 to TRBJ2-3; D may be TRBD2 (5 bases). Germline V CDR1 and CDR2: SEHNR, FQNEAQ (reference sequence). Trimming took off 1 base at V and 1 base at J, with 15 bases between the two ends. CDR3 length: 17 amino acids.